In its sample, the clone carrying this T cell receptor beta chain was seen a few times. What it recognizes is unknown. The read ends 3 residues shy of where the CDR3 ends; the end is completed using the germline J gene. This table comes from immunoSEQ multiplex PCR, and its TCRdb copy is limited to in-frame clones, with some not included. This repertoire lists 2,000 to 2,500 clones without singletons; over 10% sits in the top ten. The CVID group had fewer than 19 females and 30 or so males, mean age roughly 40. The data are from a study of T cell clonality in common variable immunodeficiency. Study-level findings and limits: Common variable immunodeficiency TCR beta sequences reportedly had fewer deletions and N-nucleotide insertions.

The CDR3 is 16 amino acids. The ends lost 4 bases at V and 4 bases at J; junction bases unmatched: 9. Per germline, CDR1 MNHNS and CDR2 SASEGT. The sequence derives from a human donor with common variable immunodeficiency. The rearrangement joins TRBV6-1 to TRBJ2-3, with 9 bases matching TRBD1. Sequencing input: peripheral blood mononuclear cells. The chain's CDR3 is CASSAQMGQGSDTQYF. Incomplete CDR3 DNA: TGTGCCAGCAGTGCGCAAATGGGACAGGGTTCAGATACG.